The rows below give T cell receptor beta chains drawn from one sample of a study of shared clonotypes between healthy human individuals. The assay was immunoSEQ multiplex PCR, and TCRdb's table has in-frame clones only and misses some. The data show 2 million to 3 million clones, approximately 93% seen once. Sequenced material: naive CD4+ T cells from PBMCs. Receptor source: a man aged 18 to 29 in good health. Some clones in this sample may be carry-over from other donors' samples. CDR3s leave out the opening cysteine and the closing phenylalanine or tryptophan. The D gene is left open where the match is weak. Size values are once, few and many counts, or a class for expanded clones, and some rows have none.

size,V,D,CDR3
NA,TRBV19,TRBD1,ASSQTGLEKLF
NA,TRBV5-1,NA,ASSLSSGTYEQY
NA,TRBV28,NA,ASSLQSSAVQY
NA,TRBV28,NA,ASRGSGGQETQY
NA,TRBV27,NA,ASSNYPPGTQSDGYT
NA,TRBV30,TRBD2,AWSMGLIIKRELSGELF
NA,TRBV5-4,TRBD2,ASSIPRGGTGELF
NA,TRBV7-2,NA,ASSMGLLAKNIQY
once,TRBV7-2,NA,ASSLAPVLSEGGIQY
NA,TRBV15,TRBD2,ATSRVGSWAGLAGTGELF
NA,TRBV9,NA,ASSQDSNTEAF
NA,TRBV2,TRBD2,ASMASGNQDTQY
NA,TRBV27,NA,ASSLGRPDSGNTIY
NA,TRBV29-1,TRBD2,SVGSLSGLAKNIQY
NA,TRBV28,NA,ASSFGARGQETQY
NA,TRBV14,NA,ASSTTGLHTEAF
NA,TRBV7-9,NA,ASSLDGNIQY
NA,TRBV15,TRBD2,ATRTSGSLGYNEQF
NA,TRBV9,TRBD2,ASSPHPIGGGGLSYEQY
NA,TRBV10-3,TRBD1,AIRSGQGLLYGYT
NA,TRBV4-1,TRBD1,ASKTEGQGRNNSPLH
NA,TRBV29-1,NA,SVVTPELREQY
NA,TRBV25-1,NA,ASSPLTGQNSYNEQF
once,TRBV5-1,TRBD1,ASSSRQGARGSTQY
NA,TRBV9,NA,ASNRGDASSYNSPLH
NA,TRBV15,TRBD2,ATILAGRTDTQY
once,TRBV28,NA,ASDPRGDGAF
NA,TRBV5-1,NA,ASSFEQGNTEAF
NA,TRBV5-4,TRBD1,ASSTAGQDGYT
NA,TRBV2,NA,ASMEGGGNEQF
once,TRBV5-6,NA,ASSFQGGGEQY
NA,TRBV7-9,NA,ASRPPGTGELF
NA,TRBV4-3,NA,ASSQVGTGELF
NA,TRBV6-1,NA,ASSERVEQY
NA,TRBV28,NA,ASSPTGWARGPSEGSYEQY
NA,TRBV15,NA,ATSRSSGPGYEQY
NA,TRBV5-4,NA,ASSSREAPLRQY
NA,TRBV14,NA,ASSPQGQSSGNTIY
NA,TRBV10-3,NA,AISGVRSVPGNTIY
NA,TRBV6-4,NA,ASMNQGGAGELF
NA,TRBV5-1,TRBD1,ASSLAQGAFEQY
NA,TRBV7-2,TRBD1,ASSQLGQGIGETQY
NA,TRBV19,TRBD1,ASSIEDRERETQY
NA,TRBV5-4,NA,ASSTMETGFGEKLF
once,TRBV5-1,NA,ASSLASGAGANVLT